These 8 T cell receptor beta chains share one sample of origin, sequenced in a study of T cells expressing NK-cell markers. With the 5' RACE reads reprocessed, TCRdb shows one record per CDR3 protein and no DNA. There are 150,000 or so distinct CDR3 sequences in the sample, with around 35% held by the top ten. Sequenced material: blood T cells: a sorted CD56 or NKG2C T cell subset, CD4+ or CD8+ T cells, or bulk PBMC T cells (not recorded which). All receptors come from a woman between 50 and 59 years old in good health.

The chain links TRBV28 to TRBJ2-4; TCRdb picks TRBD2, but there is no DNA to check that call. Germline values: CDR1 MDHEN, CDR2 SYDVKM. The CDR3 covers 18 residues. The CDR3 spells CASSLGTSSGGAKNIQYF.

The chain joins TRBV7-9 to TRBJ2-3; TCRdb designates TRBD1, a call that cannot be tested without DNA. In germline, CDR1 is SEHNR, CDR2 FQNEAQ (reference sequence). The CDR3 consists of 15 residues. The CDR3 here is CASIVPGLASDTQYF.

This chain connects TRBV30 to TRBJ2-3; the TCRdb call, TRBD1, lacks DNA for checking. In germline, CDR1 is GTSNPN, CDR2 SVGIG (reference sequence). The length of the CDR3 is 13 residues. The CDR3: CAWRSIDWGWQYF.

CDR3 sequence: CASSLPGSGTEAFF. J is TRBJ1-1 and V is TRBV28; TCRdb selects TRBD1, and the lack of DNA leaves this call unchecked. Germline CDR1 and CDR2: MDHEN and SYDVKM. CDR3 length: 14 residues.

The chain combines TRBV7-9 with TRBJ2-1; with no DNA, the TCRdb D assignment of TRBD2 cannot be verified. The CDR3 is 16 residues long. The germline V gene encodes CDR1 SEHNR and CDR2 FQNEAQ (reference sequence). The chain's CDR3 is CASSSDMGLVRNEQFF.

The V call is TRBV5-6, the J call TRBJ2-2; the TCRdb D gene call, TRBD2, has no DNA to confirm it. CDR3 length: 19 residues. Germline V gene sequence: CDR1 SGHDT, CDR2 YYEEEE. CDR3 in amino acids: CASSLGGHLLAGITGELFF.

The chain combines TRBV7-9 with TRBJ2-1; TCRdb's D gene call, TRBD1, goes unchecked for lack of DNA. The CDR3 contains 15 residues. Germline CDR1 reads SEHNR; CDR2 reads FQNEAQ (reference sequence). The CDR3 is CASQGAGGTYNEQFF.

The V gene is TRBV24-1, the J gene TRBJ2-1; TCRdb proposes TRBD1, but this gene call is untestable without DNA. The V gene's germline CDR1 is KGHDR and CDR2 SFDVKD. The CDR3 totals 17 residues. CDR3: CATSGGLREGGDNEQFF.